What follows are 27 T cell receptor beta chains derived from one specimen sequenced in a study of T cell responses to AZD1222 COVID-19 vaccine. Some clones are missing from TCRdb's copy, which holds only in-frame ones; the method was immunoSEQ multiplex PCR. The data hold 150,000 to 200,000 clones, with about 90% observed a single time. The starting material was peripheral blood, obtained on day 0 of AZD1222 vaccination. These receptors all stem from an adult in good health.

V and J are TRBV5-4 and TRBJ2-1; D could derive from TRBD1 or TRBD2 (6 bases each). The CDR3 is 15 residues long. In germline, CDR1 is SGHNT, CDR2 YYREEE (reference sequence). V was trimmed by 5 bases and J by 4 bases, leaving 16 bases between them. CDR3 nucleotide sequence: TGTGCCAGCAGGGTCACTAGGGGGGAGTACAATGAGCAGTTCTTC. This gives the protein CASRVTRGEYNEQFF.

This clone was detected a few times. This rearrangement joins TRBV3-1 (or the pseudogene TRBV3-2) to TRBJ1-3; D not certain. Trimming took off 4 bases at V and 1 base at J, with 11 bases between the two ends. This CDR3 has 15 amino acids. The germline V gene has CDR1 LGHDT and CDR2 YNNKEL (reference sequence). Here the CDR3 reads CASSRGGFSGNTIYF. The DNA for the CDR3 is TGTGCCAGCAGCCGGGGAGGTTTTTCTGGAAACACCATATATTTT.

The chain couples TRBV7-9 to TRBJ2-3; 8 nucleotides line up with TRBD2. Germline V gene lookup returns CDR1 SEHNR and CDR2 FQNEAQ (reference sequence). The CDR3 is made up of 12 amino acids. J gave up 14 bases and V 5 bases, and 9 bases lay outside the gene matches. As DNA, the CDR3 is TGTGCCAGCAGCCCGGGAGGGGGGTCGGGGTATTTT. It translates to CASSPGGGSGYF.

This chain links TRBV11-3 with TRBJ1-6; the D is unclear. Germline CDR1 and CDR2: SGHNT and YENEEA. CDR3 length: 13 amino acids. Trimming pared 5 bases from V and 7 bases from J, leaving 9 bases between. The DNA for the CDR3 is TGTGCCAGCAGCCGCTCGGGGAATTCACCCCTCCACTTT. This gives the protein CASSRSGNSPLHF.

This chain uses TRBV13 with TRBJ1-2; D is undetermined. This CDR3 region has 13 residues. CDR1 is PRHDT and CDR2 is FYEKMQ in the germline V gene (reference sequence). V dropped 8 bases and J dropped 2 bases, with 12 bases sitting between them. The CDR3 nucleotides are TGTGCCAGCGACCCCCGGACCAACTATGGCTACACCTTC. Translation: CASDPRTNYGYTF.

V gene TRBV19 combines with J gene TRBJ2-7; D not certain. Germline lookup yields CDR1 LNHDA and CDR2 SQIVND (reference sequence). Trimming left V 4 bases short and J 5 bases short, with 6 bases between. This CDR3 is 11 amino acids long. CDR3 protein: CASSRLNEQYF. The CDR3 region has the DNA TGTGCCAGTAGTAGGCTCAACGAGCAGTACTTC.

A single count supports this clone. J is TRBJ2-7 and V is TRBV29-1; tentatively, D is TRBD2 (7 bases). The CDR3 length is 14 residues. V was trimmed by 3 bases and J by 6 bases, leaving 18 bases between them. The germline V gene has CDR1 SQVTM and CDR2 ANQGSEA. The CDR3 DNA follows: TGCAGCGTTGACCTTTCTCCGGGGGGCAGCGAGCAGTACTTC. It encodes CSVDLSPGGSEQYF.

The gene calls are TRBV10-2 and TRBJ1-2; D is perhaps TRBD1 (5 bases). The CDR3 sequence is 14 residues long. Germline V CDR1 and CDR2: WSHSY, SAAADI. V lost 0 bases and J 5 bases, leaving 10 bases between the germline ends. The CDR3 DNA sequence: TGCGCCAGCAGTGAGTCAGGAGGGGATTATGGCTACACCTTC. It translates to CASSESGGDYGYTF.

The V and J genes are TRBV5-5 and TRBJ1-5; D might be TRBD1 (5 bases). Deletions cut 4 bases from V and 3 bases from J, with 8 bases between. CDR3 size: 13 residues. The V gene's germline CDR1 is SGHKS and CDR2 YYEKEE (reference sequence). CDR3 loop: CASSRDLNQPQHF. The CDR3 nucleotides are TGTGCCAGCAGCCGGGACCTCAATCAGCCCCAGCATTTT.

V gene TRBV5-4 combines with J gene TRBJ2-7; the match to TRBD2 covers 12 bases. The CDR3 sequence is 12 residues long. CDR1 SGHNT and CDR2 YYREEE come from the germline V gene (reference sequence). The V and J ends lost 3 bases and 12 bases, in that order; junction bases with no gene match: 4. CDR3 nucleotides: TGTGCCAGCAGCTCGGGACTAGCGGGTTGGTACTTC. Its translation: CASSSGLAGWYF.

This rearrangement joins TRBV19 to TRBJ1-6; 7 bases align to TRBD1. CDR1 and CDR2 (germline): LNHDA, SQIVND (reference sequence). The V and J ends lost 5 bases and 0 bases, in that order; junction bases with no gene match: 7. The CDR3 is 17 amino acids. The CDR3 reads CASSLRQGSSYNSPLHF. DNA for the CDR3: TGTGCCAGTAGTCTTCGACAGGGCAGCTCCTATAATTCACCCCTCCACTTT.

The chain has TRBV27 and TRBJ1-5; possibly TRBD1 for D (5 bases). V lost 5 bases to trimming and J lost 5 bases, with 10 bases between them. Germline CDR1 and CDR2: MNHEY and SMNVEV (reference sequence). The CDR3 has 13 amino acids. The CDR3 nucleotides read TGTGCCAGCAGTCACACAGGAGATCAGCCCCAGCATTTT. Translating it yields CASSHTGDQPQHF.

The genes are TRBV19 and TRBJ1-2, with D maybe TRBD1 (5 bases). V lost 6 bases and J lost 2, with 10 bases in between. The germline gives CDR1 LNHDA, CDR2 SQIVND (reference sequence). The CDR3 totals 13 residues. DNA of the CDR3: TGTGCCAGTAGAGACGGGACCAACTATGGCTACACCTTC. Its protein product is CASRDGTNYGYTF.

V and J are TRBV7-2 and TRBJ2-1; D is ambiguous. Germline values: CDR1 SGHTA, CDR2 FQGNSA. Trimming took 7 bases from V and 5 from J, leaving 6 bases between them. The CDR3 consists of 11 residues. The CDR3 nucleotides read TGTGCCAGCACCACTCACAATGAGCAGTTCTTC. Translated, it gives CASTTHNEQFF.

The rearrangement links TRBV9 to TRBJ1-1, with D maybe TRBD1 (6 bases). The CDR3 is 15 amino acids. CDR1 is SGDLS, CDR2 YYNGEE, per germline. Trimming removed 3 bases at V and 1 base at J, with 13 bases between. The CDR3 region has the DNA TGTGCCAGCAGCGCCTTATGGGGGCAGAACACTGAAGCTTTCTTT. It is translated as CASSALWGQNTEAFF.

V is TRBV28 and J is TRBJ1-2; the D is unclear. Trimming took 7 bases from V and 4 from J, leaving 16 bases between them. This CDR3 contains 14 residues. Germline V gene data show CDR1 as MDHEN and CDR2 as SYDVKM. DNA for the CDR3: TGTGCCAGCATGGAGGCAAGCGGACTCTATGGCTACACCTTC. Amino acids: CASMEASGLYGYTF.

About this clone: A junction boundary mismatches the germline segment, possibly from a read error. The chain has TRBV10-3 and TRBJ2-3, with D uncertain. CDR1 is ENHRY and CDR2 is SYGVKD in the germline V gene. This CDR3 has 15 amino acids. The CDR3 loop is CAITQQRSRTDMQYF. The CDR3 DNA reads TGTGCCATCACCCAACAGAGATCCCGCACAGATATGCAGTATTTT.

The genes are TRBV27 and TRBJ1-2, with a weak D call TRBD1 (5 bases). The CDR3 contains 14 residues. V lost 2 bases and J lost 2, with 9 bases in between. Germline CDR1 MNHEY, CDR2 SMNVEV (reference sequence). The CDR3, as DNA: TGTGCCAGCAGTTTACAGGGAGGGAACTATGGCTACACCTTC. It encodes CASSLQGGNYGYTF.

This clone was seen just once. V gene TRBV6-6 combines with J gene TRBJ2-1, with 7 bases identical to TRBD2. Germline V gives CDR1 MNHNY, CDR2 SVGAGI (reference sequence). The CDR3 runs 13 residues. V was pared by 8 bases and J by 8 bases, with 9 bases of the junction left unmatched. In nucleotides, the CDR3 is TGTGCCAGCGGGAACGGGAGGAGGGATGAGCAGTTCTTC. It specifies CASGNGRRDEQFF.

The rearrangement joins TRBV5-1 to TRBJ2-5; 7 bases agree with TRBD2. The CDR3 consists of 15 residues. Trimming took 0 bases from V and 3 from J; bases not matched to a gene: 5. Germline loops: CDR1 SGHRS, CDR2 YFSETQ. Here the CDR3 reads CASSLAGLAEETQYF. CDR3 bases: TGCGCCAGCAGCTTGGCTGGGCTAGCGGAAGAGACCCAGTACTTC.

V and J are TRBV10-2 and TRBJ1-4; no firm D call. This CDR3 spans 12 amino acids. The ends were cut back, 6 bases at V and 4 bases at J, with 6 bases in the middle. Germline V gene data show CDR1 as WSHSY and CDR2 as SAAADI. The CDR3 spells CASRGRNEKLFF. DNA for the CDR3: TGCGCCAGCAGAGGACGTAATGAAAAACTGTTTTTT.

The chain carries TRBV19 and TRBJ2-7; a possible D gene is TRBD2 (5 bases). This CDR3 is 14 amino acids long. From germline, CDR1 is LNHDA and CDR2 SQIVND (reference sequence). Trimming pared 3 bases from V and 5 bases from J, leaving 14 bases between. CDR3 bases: TGTGCCAGTAGTATTAGTGTCGAGGGCAACGAGCAGTACTTC. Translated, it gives CASSISVEGNEQYF.

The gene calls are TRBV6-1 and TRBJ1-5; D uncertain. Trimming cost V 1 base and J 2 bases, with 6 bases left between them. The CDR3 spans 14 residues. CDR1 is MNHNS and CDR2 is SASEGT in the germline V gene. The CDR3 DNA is TGTGCCAGCAGTGAAGGGGTAGGCAATCAGCCCCAGCATTTT. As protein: CASSEGVGNQPQHF.

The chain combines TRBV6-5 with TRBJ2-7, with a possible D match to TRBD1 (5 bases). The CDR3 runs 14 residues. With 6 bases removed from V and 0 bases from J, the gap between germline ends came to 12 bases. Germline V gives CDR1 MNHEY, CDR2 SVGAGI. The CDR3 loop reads CASSYQGSSYEQYF. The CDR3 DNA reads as TGTGCCAGCAGCTACCAGGGATCCTCCTACGAGCAGTACTTC.

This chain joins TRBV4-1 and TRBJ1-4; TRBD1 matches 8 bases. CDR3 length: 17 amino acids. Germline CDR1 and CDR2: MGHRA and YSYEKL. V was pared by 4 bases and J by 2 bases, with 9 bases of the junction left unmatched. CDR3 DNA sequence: TGCGCCAGCAGCCTCGGACAGGGAGTGTCGACTAATGAAAAACTGTTTTTT. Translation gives CASSLGQGVSTNEKLFF.

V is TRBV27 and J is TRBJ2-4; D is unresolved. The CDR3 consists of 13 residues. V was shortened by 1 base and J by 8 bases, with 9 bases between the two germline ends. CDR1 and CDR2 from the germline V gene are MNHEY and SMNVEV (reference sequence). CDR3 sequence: CASSLWGGDIQYF. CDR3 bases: TGTGCCAGCAGTTTATGGGGTGGTGACATTCAGTACTTC.

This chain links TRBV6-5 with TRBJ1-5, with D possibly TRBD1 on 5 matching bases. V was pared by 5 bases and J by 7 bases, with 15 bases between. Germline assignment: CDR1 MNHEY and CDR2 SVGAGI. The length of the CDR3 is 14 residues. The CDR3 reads CASSTSGLNQPQHF. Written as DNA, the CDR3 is TGTGCCAGCAGTACTTCAGGGTTGAACCAGCCCCAGCATTTT.